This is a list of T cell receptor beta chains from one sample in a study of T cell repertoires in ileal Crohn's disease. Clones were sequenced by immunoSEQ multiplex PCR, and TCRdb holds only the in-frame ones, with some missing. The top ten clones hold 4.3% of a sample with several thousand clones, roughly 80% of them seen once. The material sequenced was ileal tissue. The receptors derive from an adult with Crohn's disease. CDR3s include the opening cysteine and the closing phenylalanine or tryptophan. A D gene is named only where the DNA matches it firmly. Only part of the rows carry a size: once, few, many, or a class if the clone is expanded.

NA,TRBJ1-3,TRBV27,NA,TGTGCCAGCAGCTTAGACAGGAGCTCTGGAAACACCATATATTTT,CASSLDRSSGNTIYF
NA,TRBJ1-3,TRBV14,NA,TGTGCCAGCAGCCTCCTACAGGGTCGGGGAAACACCATATATTTT,CASSLLQGRGNTIYF
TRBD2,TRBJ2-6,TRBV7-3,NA,TGTGCCAGCAGCTCGGGACTAGCGGGCGACTCTGGGGCCAACGTCCTGACTTTC,CASSSGLAGDSGANVLTF
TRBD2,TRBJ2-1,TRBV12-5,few,TGTGCTAGTGGTTCTATGAGCGGGAGCACTAGTTACAATGAGCAGTTCTTC,CASGSMSGSTSYNEQFF
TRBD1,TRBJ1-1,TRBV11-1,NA,TGTGCCAGCAGCTTTCCGGGACAGGGAAAGAACACTGAAGCTTTCTTT,CASSFPGQGKNTEAFF
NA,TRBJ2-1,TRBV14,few,TGTGCCAGCAGCCAAATACGGACGAATGAGCAGTTCTTC,CASSQIRTNEQFF
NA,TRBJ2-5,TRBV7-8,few,TGTGCCAGCAGGATGGAAGAGACCCAGTACTTC,CASRMEETQYF
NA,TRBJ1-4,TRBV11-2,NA,TGTGCCAGCAGCCATAATGAAAAACTGTTTTTT,CASSHNEKLFF
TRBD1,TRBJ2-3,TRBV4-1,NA,TGCGCCAGCAGCCAGGCCCGGGACAGGCGGTATACGCAGTATTTT,CASSQARDRRYTQYF
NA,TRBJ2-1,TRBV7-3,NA,TGTGCCTCACGTAAGGAGGGAATTAGAGACAATGAGCAGTTCTTC,CASRKEGIRDNEQFF
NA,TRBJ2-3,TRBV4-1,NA,TGCGCCAGCAGCCAAGTGGAGGCGAGCACAGATACGCAGTATTTT,CASSQVEASTDTQYF
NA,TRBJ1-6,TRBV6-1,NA,TGTGCCAGCAGTGAAGCGGCGGGGAATAATTCACCCCTCCACTTT,CASSEAAGNNSPLHF
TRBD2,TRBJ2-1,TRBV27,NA,TGTGCCAGCAGTTTTAGCGGGAGACGGAATGAGCAGTTCTTC,CASSFSGRRNEQFF
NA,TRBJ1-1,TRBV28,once,TGTGCCAGCAGTTTTCACAGGGCCAGCACTGAAGCTTTCTTT,CASSFHRASTEAFF
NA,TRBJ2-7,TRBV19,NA,TGTGCCAGTAGTACGACGGCTTACTACGAGCAGTACTTC,CASSTTAYYEQYF
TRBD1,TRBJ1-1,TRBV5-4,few,TGTGCCAGCAGCCTAACGACAGGGGGCACTGAAGCTTTCTTT,CASSLTTGGTEAFF
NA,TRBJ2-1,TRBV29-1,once,TGCAGCGTTGTGCGAGCGGACAATGAGCAGTTCTTC,CSVVRADNEQFF